This entry lists 22 T cell receptor beta chains sequenced from one sample in a study of blood T cell repertoires in COVID-19. TCRdb's copy holds only in-frame clones and misses some; the assay was immunoSEQ multiplex PCR. Of 130,000 to 150,000 clones listed, roughly 84% are singletons. Source material: PBMCs or T cells enriched from blood (not recorded which). These receptors all come from a woman between 50 and 59 years old who had been exposed to COVID-19.

The rearrangement joins TRBV7-7 to TRBJ2-6; D may be TRBD2 (5 bases). V was clipped by 5 bases and J by 2 bases, with 16 bases between them. CDR3 length equals 17 residues. Germline V CDR1 and CDR2: SSHAT, FNYEAQ (reference sequence). As DNA, the CDR3 is TGTGCCAGCAGCCCCCTTTCCCTGGGAGCTGGGGCCAACGTCCTGACTTTC. This gives the protein CASSPLSLGAGANVLTF.

The chain employs TRBV4-3 and TRBJ2-1; D is unclear. CDR3 length equals 14 residues. The germline CDR1 and CDR2 sequences are LGHNA and YSLEER. V shed 0 bases and J shed 4 bases, with 7 bases lying between them. The chain's CDR3 is CASSQDPIYNEQFF. The CDR3 nucleotides are TGCGCCAGCAGCCAAGACCCTATTTACAATGAGCAGTTCTTC.

V usage is TRBV6-4 and J usage is TRBJ2-1; a possible D gene is TRBD2 (6 bases). Germline V CDR1 and CDR2: MRHNA, SNTAGT. The CDR3 totals 15 residues. V lost 5 bases and J lost 10, with 21 bases in between. The CDR3 nucleotides are TGTGCCAGCAGTTTCGGACCCGGGGGAATGGGGGAGCAGTTCTTC. It specifies CASSFGPGGMGEQFF.

The V and J genes are TRBV29-1 and TRBJ2-7, with D maybe TRBD1 (7 bases). Trimming took 4 bases from V and 5 from J, leaving 18 bases between them. This CDR3 has 14 residues. Germline assignment: CDR1 SQVTM and CDR2 ANQGSEA. Written as DNA, the CDR3 is TGCAGCGTTGTAGGGGGCGGGGTGTTAAACGAGCAGTACTTC. It encodes CSVVGGGVLNEQYF.

The genes are TRBV7-7 and TRBJ1-1; D ambiguous. Germline values: CDR1 SSHAT, CDR2 FNYEAQ (reference sequence). Trimming cost V 3 bases and J 2 bases, with 13 bases left between them. The CDR3 has 15 amino acids. This CDR3 is CASSFLRRVNTEAFF. CDR3 sequence (DNA): TGTGCCAGCAGCTTTCTTCGACGGGTCAACACTGAAGCTTTCTTT.

V usage is TRBV10-3 and J usage is TRBJ1-4, with 8 bases fitting TRBD1. Germline values: CDR1 ENHRY, CDR2 SYGVKD. CDR3 length equals 12 residues. V shed 10 bases and J 6 bases; nucleotides not matched to a gene: 4. Written as DNA, the CDR3 is TGTGCCACATCGGGACAGGATGAAAAACTGTTTTTT. It translates to CATSGQDEKLFF.

J is TRBJ2-1 and V is TRBV5-1; 7 bases match TRBD2. Germline assignment: CDR1 SGHRS and CDR2 YFSETQ. CDR3 length equals 16 residues. V lost 5 bases to trimming and J lost 0 bases; unmatched junction nucleotides: 8. As DNA, the CDR3 is TGCGCCAGCAGTTCCCCCGGGGGGAGCTCCTACAATGAGCAGTTCTTC. Protein product: CASSSPGGSSYNEQFF.

Only a few counts were recorded for this clone. The chain is built from TRBV7-9 and TRBJ1-1, with 8 bases that match TRBD1. CDR1 is SEHNR, CDR2 FQNEAQ, per germline (reference sequence). With 6 bases clipped from V and 0 bases from J, the junction kept 6 bases outside the gene matches. The CDR3 covers 15 residues. The CDR3 protein is CASSPGGLMNTEAFF. In DNA form, the CDR3 reads TGTGCCAGCAGTCCAGGGGGCCTCATGAACACTGAAGCTTTCTTT.

V and J are TRBV29-1 and TRBJ2-1, with D possibly matching TRBD1 (5 bases). V was cut by 4 bases and J by 2 bases, with 24 bases left in between. Germline loops: CDR1 SQVTM, CDR2 ANQGSEA. This CDR3 contains 18 residues. CDR3 residues: CSVVGSFWTKGAYNEQFF. CDR3 nucleotides: TGCAGCGTTGTAGGTTCCTTTTGGACCAAAGGGGCCTACAATGAGCAGTTCTTC.

V is TRBV4-3 and J is TRBJ2-2; 10 bases fit TRBD2. CDR3 length equals 18 residues. Germline V CDR1 and CDR2: LGHNA, YSLEER. With V trimmed by 0 bases and J by 7 bases, 11 bases remained unmatched. The CDR3 here is CASSQDPSGSTRVGELFF. The CDR3 DNA sequence: TGCGCCAGCAGCCAAGATCCTAGCGGGAGTACACGCGTCGGGGAGCTGTTTTTT.

This chain uses TRBV5-4 with TRBJ1-4, with 7 bases lining up with TRBD1. Germline values: CDR1 SGHNT, CDR2 YYREEE (reference sequence). The CDR3 is 14 amino acids. V shed 4 bases, J shed 8 bases, and the junction held 8 bases outside the gene matches. The chain's CDR3 is CASSQTGEGEKLFF. The CDR3 region has the DNA TGTGCCAGCAGCCAAACAGGGGAAGGAGAAAAACTGTTTTTT.

This clone was observed a handful of times. This rearrangement joins TRBV19 to TRBJ1-6; TRBD1 might be the D (6 bases). Per the germline V gene, CDR1 is LNHDA and CDR2 is SQIVND (reference sequence). V lost 4 bases and J 6 bases, leaving 10 bases between the germline ends. The CDR3 spans 14 residues. The CDR3 DNA sequence: TGTGCCAGTAGTACTAACAGGGCTAATTCACCCCTCCACTTT. The encoded protein is CASSTNRANSPLHF. Looking up the rest from reference TRBV19 and TRBJ1-6 gives the full variable domain: DGGITQSPKYLFRKEGQNVTLSCEQNLNHDAMYWYRQDPGQGLRLIYYSQIVNDFQKGDIAEGYSVSREKKESFPLTVTSAQKNPTAFYLCASSTNRANSPLHFGNGTRLTVT.

The chain is built from TRBV7-6 and TRBJ2-2; 9 nucleotides agree with TRBD2. There are 18 residues in the CDR3. The ends lost 5 bases at V and 5 bases at J; junction bases unmatched: 15. The germline CDR1 and CDR2 sequences are SGHVS and FNYEAQ. DNA of the CDR3: TGTGCCAGCAGCCCCATGAGGCGGGAGGGCCTAGGAACCGGGGAGCTGTTTTTT. It codes for CASSPMRREGLGTGELFF.

The chain joins TRBV30 to TRBJ2-3, with TRBD1 matching 12 bases. V was pared by 3 bases and J by 5 bases, with 9 bases of the junction left unmatched. CDR1 and CDR2 from the germline V gene are GTSNPN and SVGIG (reference sequence). This CDR3 comprises 16 residues. The CDR3 DNA reads as TGTGCCTGGAGCCCGGGACAGGGGGCCATCATAGATACGCAGTATTTT. Amino acid sequence: CAWSPGQGAIIDTQYF.

This chain links TRBV6-1 with TRBJ2-7; D uncertain. CDR3 length: 12 residues. Germline V gene data show CDR1 as MNHNS and CDR2 as SASEGT. Trimming took 5 bases from V and 5 from J, leaving 10 bases between them. The CDR3 bases are TGTGCCAGCAGTTCCCTGGGCCACGAGCAGTACTTC. Translating it yields CASSSLGHEQYF.

In DNA form, the CDR3 reads TGCGCCAGCAGCCAAGATGCGGGCGCGAGTGAAAAACTGTTTTTT. Translated, it gives CASSQDAGASEKLFF. This chain links TRBV4-3 with TRBJ1-4; D gene ambiguous. The V end lost 0 bases, the J end lost 7 bases, and 12 bases lay between the germline ends. Germline V gene lookup returns CDR1 LGHNA and CDR2 YSLEER. The CDR3 spans 15 residues.

J is TRBJ1-2 and V is TRBV27; D possibly corresponds to TRBD1 (6 bases). This CDR3 is built from 12 residues. Per the germline V gene, CDR1 is MNHEY and CDR2 is SMNVEV (reference sequence). Trimming shortened V by 5 bases and J by 6 bases, and 10 bases separated the two germline ends. CDR3 nucleotide sequence: TGTGCCAGCAGTGGGGACAAAGATGGCTACACCTTC. Protein sequence: CASSGDKDGYTF.

The chain has TRBV29-1 and TRBJ2-7; possible D gene TRBD1, 5 bases. V gave up 2 bases and J gave up 5 bases, with 10 bases separating them. The CDR3 is 12 amino acids. Germline-derived CDR1 and CDR2 are SQVTM and ANQGSEA. CDR3 coding DNA: TGCAGCGTTGAATGGAGACAGAACGAGCAGTACTTC. It translates to CSVEWRQNEQYF.

The genes are TRBV25-1 and TRBJ1-1; D is unresolved. This CDR3 is 13 amino acids long. CDR1 and CDR2 from the germline V gene are MGHDK and SYGVNS. Trimming cost V 4 bases and J 2 bases, with 8 bases left between them. CDR3 loop: CASSVPGNTEAFF. CDR3 nucleotide sequence: TGTGCCAGCAGTGTTCCAGGAAACACTGAAGCTTTCTTT. The full variable domain, in which reference TRBV25-1 and TRBJ1-1 provide the parts outside the CDR3, is EADIYQTPRYLVIGTGKKITLECSQTMGHDKMYWYQQDPGMELHLIHYSYGVNSTEKGDLSSESTVSRIRTEHFPLTLESARPSHTSQYLCASSVPGNTEAFFGQGTRLTVV.

J is TRBJ2-2 and V is TRBV7-8; 12 bases match TRBD2. Germline CDR1 is SGHVS and CDR2 is FQNEAQ. The CDR3 totals 16 residues. Losses at the gene ends were 5 bases for V and 6 bases for J; bases not matched to a gene: 7. The CDR3 loop is CASSRGLAGRAGELFF. In nucleotides, the CDR3 is TGTGCCAGCAGCCGAGGACTAGCGGGGCGGGCCGGGGAGCTGTTTTTT.

The V gene is TRBV5-6, the J gene TRBJ1-5; D gene unclear. Per the germline V gene, CDR1 is SGHDT and CDR2 is YYEEEE. Trimming cost V 0 bases and J 4 bases, with 8 bases left between them. This CDR3 spans 14 amino acids. The CDR3 region is CASSLAGSNQPQHF. CDR3 DNA sequence: TGTGCCAGCAGCTTGGCGGGGTCGAATCAGCCCCAGCATTTT.

The chain combines TRBV7-9 with TRBJ2-3; D possibly corresponds to TRBD2 (5 bases). The CDR3 contains 16 residues. V lost 5 bases and J lost 2, with 17 bases in between. Germline CDR1 and CDR2: SEHNR and FQNEAQ (reference sequence). CDR3 in amino acids: CASSQIPGGLTDTQYF. CDR3 nucleotide sequence: TGTGCCAGCAGCCAAATCCCTGGCGGACTCACAGATACGCAGTATTTT.